The 19 T cell receptor beta chains listed next were all sequenced from one sample in a study of blood T cell repertoires in COVID-19. Measured with immunoSEQ multiplex PCR; TCRdb has only the in-frame clones, and not every one. The sample shows about 180,000 clones, around 88% of them seen only once. The specimen sequenced was peripheral blood. Receptors originate from a woman younger than 45 with acute or convalescent COVID-19.

This chain links TRBV5-1 with TRBJ2-3; D call uncertain. The CDR3 is made up of 13 amino acids. The V end lost 1 base, the J end lost 5 bases, and 8 bases lay between the germline ends. Germline V CDR1 and CDR2: SGHRS, YFSETQ. The CDR3 spells CASSLPSQDTQYF. CDR3 bases: TGCGCCAGCAGCTTGCCGAGTCAAGATACGCAGTATTTT. The variable domain in full, with the rest retrieved from reference TRBV5-1 and TRBJ2-3, is KAGVTQTPRYLIKTRGQQVTLSCSPISGHRSVSWYQQTPGQGLQFLFEYFSETQRNKGNFPGRFSGRQFSNSRSEMNVSTLELGDSALYLCASSLPSQDTQYFGPGTRLTVL.

This clone occurred a few times. The J gene is TRBJ1-3, the V gene TRBV5-1; D is ambiguous. There are 17 residues in the CDR3. Germline assignment: CDR1 SGHRS and CDR2 YFSETQ. Trimming removed 0 bases from V and 0 bases from J, with 13 bases in between. This CDR3 is CASSLVPLDSSGNTIYF. CDR3 bases: TGCGCCAGCAGCTTGGTGCCCCTCGATAGCTCTGGAAACACCATATATTTT.

This clone appeared a few times. The chain couples TRBV7-9 to TRBJ2-5; D might be TRBD2 (6 bases). There are 14 residues in the CDR3. The germline V gene has CDR1 SEHNR and CDR2 FQNEAQ (reference sequence). V shed 0 bases and J shed 5 bases, with 10 bases lying between them. The CDR3 sequence is CASSLASGSETQYF. The CDR3 DNA follows: TGTGCCAGCAGCTTAGCCTCCGGGAGTGAGACCCAGTACTTC.

The genes are TRBV28 and TRBJ1-5; 8 nucleotides line up with TRBD1. This CDR3 is 16 amino acids long. V lost 5 bases and J lost 4; bases outside the gene matches: 10. Germline CDR1 reads MDHEN; CDR2 reads SYDVKM. The CDR3 region is CASSISGTGQNQPQHF. The CDR3 nucleotides read TGTGCCAGCAGTATATCCGGGACAGGCCAAAATCAGCCCCAGCATTTT.

The chain links TRBV3-1 (or the pseudogene TRBV3-2) to TRBJ2-1; 9 bases are shared with TRBD2. This CDR3 contains 11 residues. The trim removed 8 bases at V and 9 bases at J, leaving 2 bases unmatched. Germline V CDR1 and CDR2: LGHDT, YNNKEL (reference sequence). CDR3 in amino acids: CASGRGGEQFF. The CDR3 DNA is TGTGCCAGCGGGCGGGGGGGTGAGCAGTTCTTC.

The chain has TRBV19 and TRBJ1-1; 7 bases line up with TRBD1. After removal of 3 bases from V and 6 bases from J, the junction contained 19 bases not matched to a gene. The germline V gene encodes CDR1 LNHDA and CDR2 SQIVND (reference sequence). The CDR3 length is 18 residues. The CDR3 region has the DNA TGTGCCAGTAGTATTCGGAAGGGGGCCTCTTACTATTTCTCTGAAGCTTTCTTT. Its protein is CASSIRKGASYYFSEAFF.

The rearrangement links TRBV11-3 to TRBJ2-1; 10 bases line up with TRBD2. The CDR3 runs 15 residues. The V and J ends lost 1 base and 9 bases, in that order; junction bases with no gene match: 6. Germline V lookup: CDR1 SGHNT, CDR2 YENEEA. CDR3 DNA: TGTGCCAGCAGCTTAGCCCTAGCGGGAGCGGGTGAGCAGTTCTTC. It codes for CASSLALAGAGEQFF.

The sample holds a few counts of this clone. The V call is TRBV3-1 (or the pseudogene TRBV3-2), the J call TRBJ2-7; D is ambiguous. Germline values: CDR1 LGHDT, CDR2 YNNKEL (reference sequence). V shed 1 base and J shed 0 bases, with 7 bases lying between them. This CDR3 has 14 amino acids. The CDR3 nucleotides read TGTGCCAGCAGCCAAGTTACTAACTCCTACGAGCAGTACTTC. Protein sequence: CASSQVTNSYEQYF.

The chain is built from TRBV7-9 and TRBJ2-2; possibly TRBD2 for D (6 bases). V lost 5 bases, J lost 1 base, and 14 bases lay in between. Germline V gene data show CDR1 as SEHNR and CDR2 as FQNEAQ (reference sequence). This CDR3 has 16 residues. The CDR3 coding sequence is TGTGCCAGCAGCGAACCGGGACTCTTGAACACCGGGGAGCTGTTTTTT. It codes for CASSEPGLLNTGELFF. Drawing the rest from reference TRBV7-9 and TRBJ2-2, the complete variable domain is DTGVSQNPRHKITKRGQNVTFRCDPISEHNRLYWYRQTLGQGPEFLTYFQNEAQLEKSRLLSDRFSAERPKGSFSTLEIQRTEQGDSAMYLCASSEPGLLNTGELFFGEGSRLTVL.

J is TRBJ1-3 and V is TRBV28, with a possible D match to TRBD1 (5 bases). This CDR3 comprises 15 residues. From germline, CDR1 is MDHEN and CDR2 SYDVKM. Trimming removed 2 bases at V and 7 bases at J, with 15 bases between. CDR3 nucleotides: TGTGCCAGCAGTTTACCCGGACACACCGTGAACACCATATATTTT. Translation gives CASSLPGHTVNTIYF.

V gene TRBV6-5 combines with J gene TRBJ2-7, with D possibly matching TRBD2 (6 bases). The germline V gene encodes CDR1 MNHEY and CDR2 SVGAGI. V dropped 2 bases and J dropped 0 bases, with 8 bases sitting between them. The CDR3 has 14 amino acids. The CDR3 nucleotides read TGTGCCAGCAGTTACGGGACTTCCTCCTACGAGCAGTACTTC. It yields the protein CASSYGTSSYEQYF.

The chain carries TRBV4-2 and TRBJ2-2; D is perhaps TRBD2 (5 bases). The ends were cut back, 0 bases at V and 5 bases at J, with 10 bases in the middle. Germline V CDR1 and CDR2: LGHNA, YNFKEQ. CDR3 length: 15 amino acids. This CDR3 is CASSQDLTGTGELFF. The CDR3 bases are TGTGCCAGCAGCCAAGATCTGACGGGGACCGGGGAGCTGTTTTTT.

This chain uses TRBV5-6 with TRBJ2-5; maybe TRBD1 (6 bases). The V gene's germline CDR1 is SGHDT and CDR2 YYEEEE. The CDR3 covers 16 residues. Trimming removed 0 bases from V and 0 bases from J, with 12 bases in between. CDR3 sequence reads: CASSLGYQGYQETQYF. The DNA for the CDR3 is TGTGCCAGCAGCTTGGGATACCAGGGGTACCAAGAGACCCAGTACTTC.

The chain joins TRBV5-4 to TRBJ1-2; D gene unclear. There are 13 residues in the CDR3. Per germline, CDR1 SGHNT and CDR2 YYREEE (reference sequence). V lost 0 bases to trimming and J lost 4 bases, with 7 bases between them. The CDR3, as DNA: TGTGCCAGCAGCTTGGAGCGGGCCTATGGCTACACCTTC. Translation: CASSLERAYGYTF.

This sequence joins TRBV5-6 and TRBJ1-5; 9 bases are a match to TRBD1. The trim removed 1 base at V and 4 bases at J, leaving 12 bases unmatched. CDR3 length: 18 amino acids. Germline loops: CDR1 SGHDT, CDR2 YYEEEE. CDR3 in amino acids: CASSLYFEDRGGNQPQHF. The CDR3 DNA follows: TGTGCCAGCAGCTTGTACTTTGAGGACAGGGGAGGGAATCAGCCCCAGCATTTT.

This chain uses TRBV4-1 with TRBJ2-7; 8 nucleotides line up with TRBD1. V was clipped by 3 bases and J by 4 bases; unmatched bases: 5. Germline V lookup: CDR1 MGHRA, CDR2 YSYEKL. The CDR3 totals 14 residues. The CDR3 DNA is TGCGCCAGCAGCCACCCAGGGGGCGATTACGAGCAGTACTTC. It is translated as CASSHPGGDYEQYF.

With regard to this clone: The junction departs from germline at one end; a sequencing error may be responsible. The V and J genes are TRBV2 and TRBJ1-2; D remains ambiguous. CDR1 and CDR2 from the germline V gene are SNHLY and FYNNEI. The CDR3 extends over 9 amino acids. CDR3 sequence: CASEVSPVF. In DNA form, the CDR3 reads TGTGCCAGCGAGGTCTCACCGGTCTTC.

This rearrangement joins TRBV14 to TRBJ2-1; 8 nucleotides align to TRBD2. Germline V gene data show CDR1 as SGHDN and CDR2 as FVKESK. J gave up 0 bases and V 4 bases, and 5 bases lay outside the gene matches. The CDR3 has 16 amino acids. The CDR3 DNA reads as TGTGCCAGCAGCCTATTCGGGAGGGCCTCCTACAATGAGCAGTTCTTC. It specifies CASSLFGRASYNEQFF.

CDR3 loop: CASSLGLAGFEQYF. The CDR3 DNA sequence: TGTGCCAGCAGTTTGGGACTAGCGGGTTTTGAGCAGTACTTC. The genes are TRBV27 and TRBJ2-7, with 12 bases matching TRBD2. V dropped 3 bases and J dropped 7; count of bases not matched to a gene: 4. The germline CDR1 and CDR2 sequences are MNHEY and SMNVEV (reference sequence). This CDR3 has 14 residues.